These 29 T cell receptor beta chains came from one sample sequenced in a study of blood T cells in healthy people across ages. A second PCR of about 6 to 11 cycles used a sample-barcoded 5' primer and a J-beta primer mix. TCRdb independently ran MiXCR on the 5' RACE reads; one entry per CDR3 protein. The table lists under 800,000 distinct CDR3 sequences, 21% of them singletons, with about 3.6% in the top ten. Sequencing was carried out using blood. These receptors all stem from a man between 70 and 80 years old in good health.

This clonotype was recorded only once. This chain links TRBV2 with TRBJ2-5, with 8 bases aligning to TRBD1. The J call may be mistaken, given a closer DNA end match to TRBJ2-1. Germline CDR1 is SNHLY and CDR2 is FYNNEI. CDR3 length equals 15 residues. CDR3 DNA: TGTGCCAGCAGTGAATCGAGAGACAGGGGTAATGAGCAGTTCTTC. It specifies CASSESRDRGNEQFF.

This clonotype was counted between two and nine times. The chain combines TRBV20-1 with TRBJ2-1; D remains unclear. Germline V lookup: CDR1 DFQATT, CDR2 SNEGSKA (reference sequence). V shed 3 bases and J shed 0 bases, with 12 bases lying between them. The CDR3 spans 15 residues. The CDR3 nucleotides read TGCAGTGCTAGCTCCGGCCCAAGCTCCTACAATGAGCAGTTCTTC. Its translation: CSASSGPSSYNEQFF.

Concerning this clonotype: Being one base from a much bigger clone, this may be a read error. Here the CDR3 DNA reads TGTGCCACCAAGGGGGGGACTAGCAGCAATGAGCAGTTCTTC. Translation: CATKGGTSSNEQFF. The V call is TRBV6-5, the J call TRBJ2-1; TRBD2 matches at 9 bases. CDR1 MNHEY and CDR2 SVGAGI come from the germline V gene. The CDR3 is 14 residues long. V gave up 10 bases and J gave up 6 bases; unmatched junction bases: 10.

This clonotype was counted only a few times. The chain has TRBV6-2 or TRBV6-3 and TRBJ1-1; perhaps TRBD1 as D (6 bases). The germline CDR1 and CDR2 sequences are MNHEY and SVGEGT. CDR3 length equals 14 residues. V shed 6 bases and J shed 1 base, with 12 bases lying between them. The CDR3 DNA follows: TGTGCCAGCAGGAATCTACAGGGGAACACTGAAGCTTTCTTT. This codes for CASRNLQGNTEAFF.

This clonotype was picked up a small number of times. The rearrangement uses TRBV5-1 and TRBJ2-1; 9 nucleotides match TRBD1. The CDR3 contains 13 residues. Germline assignment: CDR1 SGHRS and CDR2 YFSETQ. Trimming at V came to 6 bases and at J to 7 bases, leaving 5 bases not matched to a gene. For the CDR3, the DNA is TGCGCCAGCAACTCTGGACAGGGGAATGAGCAGTTCTTC. Protein product: CASNSGQGNEQFF.

The table lists this clonotype with a count of one. This rearrangement joins TRBV20-1 to TRBJ2-3, with no clear D. V was shortened by 3 bases and J by 2 bases, with 6 bases between the two germline ends. Germline V gene sequence: CDR1 DFQATT, CDR2 SNEGSKA (reference sequence). CDR3 length: 12 amino acids. CDR3 protein: CSARATTDTQYF. The CDR3 nucleotides are TGCAGTGCTAGGGCGACCACAGATACGCAGTATTTT.

V and J are TRBV10-3 and TRBJ2-2, with 12 bases fitting TRBD2. The CDR3 covers 16 residues. Germline CDR1 and CDR2: ENHRY and SYGVKD. Losses at the gene ends were 4 bases for V and 3 bases for J; bases not matched to a gene: 3. Here the CDR3 reads CAISVRLAGDTGELFF. CDR3 nucleotides: TGTGCCATCAGTGTTAGACTAGCGGGAGACACCGGGGAGCTGTTTTTT.

The chain combines TRBV13 with TRBJ2-3; 11 bases line up with TRBD2. V lost 3 bases and J lost 0; bases outside the gene matches: 14. The CDR3 has 20 residues. CDR1 and CDR2 from the germline V gene are PRHDT and FYEKMQ (reference sequence). The CDR3 DNA follows: TGTGCCAGCAGCTTGATGGCCGTACTAGCGGGAGAATGGAGCACAGATACGCAGTATTTT. Translating gives CASSLMAVLAGEWSTDTQYF.

This clonotype was counted at least ten times. The J gene is TRBJ2-5, the V gene TRBV3-1; D not resolved. CDR3 length equals 11 residues. The V and J ends lost 1 base and 6 bases respectively, with 3 bases between them. CDR1 and CDR2 from the germline V gene are LGHDT and YNNKEL (reference sequence). The CDR3 bases are TGTGCCAGCAGCCAAGTACAGACCCAGTACTTC. Translated: CASSQVQTQYF.

This clonotype was seen a handful of times. This chain uses TRBV19 with TRBJ2-5; TRBD1 matches 7 bases. The DNA end is a closer match to TRBJ2-7, so the J assignment may be wrong. Germline values: CDR1 LNHDA, CDR2 SQIVND (reference sequence). The CDR3 contains 14 residues. Here the CDR3 reads CASSRPDRSYEQYF. DNA of the CDR3: TGTGCCAGTAGTCGTCCGGACAGGTCCTACGAGCAGTACTTC.

The CDR3 region is CASSLRLADSSYNEQFF. CDR3 coding DNA: TGTGCCAGCAGCTTAAGACTAGCGGATAGCTCCTACAATGAGCAGTTCTTC. The chain joins TRBV11-2 to TRBJ2-1; 9 bases match TRBD2. In germline, CDR1 is SGHAT, CDR2 FQNNGV. J was trimmed by 0 bases and V by 2 bases; bases with no gene match: 5. The CDR3 spans 17 residues.

The J gene is TRBJ2-5, the V gene TRBV28, with 11 bases aligning to TRBD2. The better agreement between TRBJ2-1 and the DNA end casts doubt on the J call. The CDR3 extends over 15 amino acids. Per the germline V gene, CDR1 is MDHEN and CDR2 is SYDVKM. The CDR3 sequence: CASSFSGRANNEQFF. The CDR3 DNA sequence: TGTGCCAGCAGTTTTAGCGGGAGGGCCAACAATGAGCAGTTCTTC.

The chain carries TRBV7-2 and TRBJ2-5, with 9 bases lining up with TRBD2. The J call could be wrong; TRBJ2-7 is a better fit for the DNA end. CDR3 length: 13 amino acids. Germline V CDR1 and CDR2: SGHTA, FQGNSA. CDR3 sequence reads: CASSVSGRHEQYF. The CDR3 region has the DNA TGTGCCAGCAGCGTAAGCGGGAGGCACGAGCAGTACTTC.

V and J are TRBV5-1 and TRBJ2-3; 10 bases are shared with TRBD2. J gave up 6 bases and V 4 bases, and 5 bases lay outside the gene matches. CDR1 SGHRS and CDR2 YFSETQ come from the germline V gene. The CDR3 is 14 residues long. CDR3 residues: CASSGLAGEDTQYF. CDR3 DNA: TGCGCCAGCAGCGGCCTAGCGGGAGAGGATACGCAGTATTTT.

This clonotype was observed a handful of times. The chain joins TRBV20-1 to TRBJ2-5, with TRBD1 matching 7 bases. The V gene's germline CDR1 is DFQATT and CDR2 SNEGSKA (reference sequence). Trimming removed 4 bases from V and 2 bases from J; junction bases left unmatched: 7. This CDR3 comprises 14 residues. The CDR3 here is CSAIWTGDQETQYF. In DNA form, the CDR3 reads TGCAGTGCTATTTGGACAGGCGATCAAGAGACCCAGTACTTC.

This clonotype was found many times. This chain links TRBV4-1 with TRBJ1-4; TRBD1 might be the D (6 bases). Looked up from germline, CDR1 is MGHRA and CDR2 is YSYEKL. V was trimmed by 5 bases and J by 7 bases, leaving 20 bases between them. The CDR3 covers 16 residues. The CDR3 DNA reads TGCGCCAGCAGCTCCCGGGACGCTGAAGGGGGTGAAAAACTGTTTTTT. Amino acids: CASSSRDAEGGEKLFF.

This clonotype has a count of ten or more. CDR3 amino acids: CASSLYLGETQYF. The CDR3 DNA reads as TGCGCCAGCAGCTTGTACTTAGGAGAGACCCAGTACTTC. V usage is TRBV5-1 and J usage is TRBJ2-5; D unresolved. CDR3 length: 13 residues. Germline V CDR1 and CDR2: SGHRS, YFSETQ. Between the trimmed V and J ends, which lost 1 base and 4 bases, there was a span of 8 bases.

This clonotype was seen at least ten times. The chain is built from TRBV12-3 or TRBV12-4 and TRBJ1-4; 9 nucleotides line up with TRBD1. V shed 5 bases and J 8 bases; nucleotides not matched to a gene: 6. The CDR3 is 14 residues long. The chain's CDR3 is CASSLRQGGEKLFF. In nucleotides, the CDR3 is TGTGCCAGCAGTCTGAGACAGGGGGGGGAAAAACTGTTTTTT.

This clonotype was seen ten or more times. The chain has TRBV7-3 and TRBJ2-3, with 9 positions matching TRBD2. With V trimmed by 4 bases and J by 4 bases, 9 bases remained unmatched. Germline V gene lookup returns CDR1 SGHTA and CDR2 FQGTGA. The CDR3 is 16 residues long. CDR3 coding DNA: TGTGCCAGCAGCTCCGGTAGCGGGAGTTTATCAGATACGCAGTATTTT. Translating gives CASSSGSGSLSDTQYF. Drawing the rest from reference TRBV7-3 and TRBJ2-3, the complete variable domain is GAGVSQTPSNKVTEKGKYVELRCDPISGHTALYWYRQSLGQGPEFLIYFQGTGAADDSGLPNDRFFAVRPEGSVSTLKIQRTERGDSAVYLCASSSGSGSLSDTQYFGPGTRLTVL.

J is TRBJ2-1 and V is TRBV12-3 or TRBV12-4; TRBD1 is a possible D gene (6 bases). With 1 base removed from V and 2 bases from J, the gap between germline ends came to 12 bases. The CDR3 spans 16 residues. This CDR3 is CASSLEGRGTYNEQFF. Here the CDR3 DNA reads TGTGCCAGCAGTTTAGAGGGCAGGGGCACCTACAATGAGCAGTTCTTC.

Remarks on this clonotype: The germline gene is not matched at one end of the junction; a read error may be the cause. The rearrangement joins TRBV6-6 to TRBJ2-5; 7 nucleotides line up with TRBD2. CDR1 is MNHNY and CDR2 is SVGAGI in the germline V gene (reference sequence). The CDR3 totals 14 residues. The CDR3 sequence is CASSYSLAEETRYF. In DNA form, the CDR3 reads TGTGCCAGCAGTTACAGTCTAGCGGAGGAGACCCGGTACTTC.

The V and J genes are TRBV5-1 and TRBJ1-2, with TRBD1 as a possible D gene (5 bases). The CDR3 contains 14 residues. Germline V gene sequence: CDR1 SGHRS, CDR2 YFSETQ. V was clipped by 0 bases and J by 8 bases, with 14 bases between them. CDR3 amino acids: CASSLEAGPSGYTF. The CDR3 DNA reads TGCGCCAGCAGCTTGGAAGCAGGGCCTTCCGGCTACACCTTC.

CDR3 coding DNA: TGCAGCGCCACCCAAAACATTCAGTACTTC. Its translation: CSATQNIQYF. This chain uses TRBV29-1 with TRBJ2-4; no definite D call. Trimming shortened V by 7 bases and J by 5 bases, and 6 bases separated the two germline ends. Germline CDR1 and CDR2: SQVTM and ANQGSEA. The CDR3 length is 10 residues.

J is TRBJ2-7 and V is TRBV7-2; 9 bases line up with TRBD1. The germline V gene has CDR1 SGHTA and CDR2 FQGNSA. V was pared by 1 base and J by 5 bases, with 3 bases of the junction left unmatched. CDR3 length: 14 amino acids. DNA of the CDR3: TGTGCCAGCAGCTTAGGAAGGGACAGGGACGAGCAGTACTTC. Its translation: CASSLGRDRDEQYF.

The J gene is TRBJ2-5, the V gene TRBV7-9; D unresolved. The DNA matches TRBJ2-1 better at its end, which makes the J call doubtful. The V gene's germline CDR1 is SEHNR and CDR2 FQNEAQ (reference sequence). This CDR3 has 13 amino acids. CDR3 amino acids: CASSPITNNEQFF. The CDR3 DNA reads TGTGCCAGCAGCCCAATTACGAACAATGAGCAGTTCTTC.

This sequence joins TRBV7-9 and TRBJ2-5, with a possible D match to TRBD2 (5 bases). This CDR3 region has 14 residues. Trimming removed 7 bases from V and 5 bases from J, with 17 bases in between. Germline V gene data show CDR1 as SEHNR and CDR2 as FQNEAQ (reference sequence). CDR3 sequence (DNA): TGTGCCAGCACCCCTTATACTAGAATGGAGACCCAGTACTTC. Translating gives CASTPYTRMETQYF.

The table lists this clonotype with many counts. The chain links TRBV6-2 or TRBV6-3 to TRBJ2-5; 7 bases match TRBD1. Gene TRBJ2-7 matches the end of the DNA better, so the J call may be wrong. Germline loops: CDR1 MNHEY, CDR2 SVGEGT. The CDR3 is 14 amino acids. The CDR3 region has the DNA TGTGCCAGCAGACCTAGGGACAGAAGCTACGAGCAGTACTTC. Protein product: CASRPRDRSYEQYF.

On this clonotype: This CDR3 is missing its conserved last phenylalanine or tryptophan, likely due to a read error. For the CDR3, the DNA is TGTGCGAGCAGCATCACCGGGACAGACTATGGCTACACCCTC. This encodes CASSITGTDYGYTL. The rearrangement links TRBV7-9 to TRBJ1-2; 7 bases map to TRBD1. This CDR3 is built from 14 residues. CDR1 and CDR2 from the germline V gene are SEHNR and FQNEAQ (reference sequence).

This clonotype has only a few counts. V and J are TRBV6-5 and TRBJ2-3; D possibly corresponds to TRBD2 (6 bases). CDR3 size: 16 residues. Per the germline V gene, CDR1 is MNHEY and CDR2 is SVGAGI. The germline V and J ends were trimmed by 0 bases and 2 bases, with 12 bases remaining between them. The DNA of the CDR3 is TGTGCCAGCAGTTACTCGCGGGGCTATCCCACAGATACGCAGTATTTT. Protein sequence: CASSYSRGYPTDTQYF.